This is a list of T cell receptor beta chains from one sample in a study of PD-L1 blockade in urothelial cancer. This table comes from immunoSEQ multiplex PCR, and its TCRdb copy is limited to in-frame clones, with some not included. The sample yields about 63,000 clones, 80% to 85% seen once. This sample comprised PBMCs, obtained around atezolizumab (anti-PD-L1) treatment. The receptors derive from a man between 65 and 85 years old with urothelial cancer. CDR3s include the opening cysteine and the closing phenylalanine or tryptophan. The listing skips clone size in some rows; elsewhere it reads once, few, many or a size class.

j_call: TRBJ1-4; v_call: TRBV6-6; clone_size: NA; cdr3_aa: CASSPWGGAPNEKLFF
j_call: TRBJ1-1; v_call: TRBV19; clone_size: NA; cdr3_aa: CASSAGPGMGGATEAFF
j_call: TRBJ2-1; v_call: TRBV7-2; clone_size: once; cdr3_aa: CASSLARGLYNEQFF
j_call: TRBJ2-1; v_call: TRBV18; clone_size: NA; cdr3_aa: CASSPLLGEDEQFF
j_call: TRBJ2-2; v_call: TRBV5-8; clone_size: NA; cdr3_aa: CASSLGTTNTGELFF
j_call: TRBJ1-3; v_call: TRBV7-9; clone_size: few; cdr3_aa: CASSSLGAGGNTIYF
j_call: TRBJ1-5; v_call: TRBV10-3; clone_size: NA; cdr3_aa: CAIKKDSDQPQHF
j_call: TRBJ2-5; v_call: TRBV5-1; clone_size: NA; cdr3_aa: CASSLYVGGEGTQYF
j_call: TRBJ2-7; v_call: TRBV5-1; clone_size: NA; cdr3_aa: CASSLTGTYEQYF
j_call: TRBJ1-2; v_call: TRBV21-1; clone_size: NA; cdr3_aa: CASSKAETFIGRGYTF
j_call: TRBJ2-7; v_call: TRBV20-1; clone_size: NA; cdr3_aa: CRAGTYEQYF
j_call: TRBJ2-1; v_call: TRBV30; clone_size: NA; cdr3_aa: CAWSPGLAGPYEQFF
j_call: TRBJ2-7; v_call: TRBV7-9; clone_size: NA; cdr3_aa: CASSTGSEQYF
j_call: TRBJ1-2; v_call: TRBV18; clone_size: NA; cdr3_aa: CASSPTGYYGYTF
j_call: TRBJ2-1; v_call: TRBV7-9; clone_size: few; cdr3_aa: CASSPGRKRYNEQFF
j_call: TRBJ1-1; v_call: TRBV7-8; clone_size: NA; cdr3_aa: CASSFRDSRMNTEAFF
j_call: TRBJ1-5; v_call: TRBV29-1; clone_size: NA; cdr3_aa: CSVGSVNQPQHF
j_call: TRBJ2-7; v_call: TRBV5-1; clone_size: NA; cdr3_aa: CASSLIPGGPEVTYEQYF
j_call: TRBJ2-7; v_call: TRBV28; clone_size: once; cdr3_aa: CASSSYEYEQYF
j_call: TRBJ2-5; v_call: TRBV18; clone_size: NA; cdr3_aa: CASYQGAEETQYF
j_call: TRBJ1-1; v_call: TRBV18; clone_size: NA; cdr3_aa: CASSPRSLDRGTEAFF
j_call: TRBJ1-1; v_call: TRBV27; clone_size: few; cdr3_aa: CASNRQGGWTEAFF
j_call: TRBJ2-7; v_call: TRBV6-1; clone_size: NA; cdr3_aa: CASSPGQGNSYEQYF
j_call: TRBJ2-5; v_call: TRBV19; clone_size: NA; cdr3_aa: CASSKEPGVPETQYF
j_call: TRBJ1-1; v_call: TRBV6-6; clone_size: NA; cdr3_aa: CASSYYRDTEAFF
j_call: TRBJ2-5; v_call: TRBV12-5; clone_size: NA; cdr3_aa: CASGPGLAAIQETQYF
j_call: TRBJ2-5; v_call: TRBV4-1; clone_size: NA; cdr3_aa: CASSRLGGETQYF
j_call: TRBJ2-7; v_call: TRBV28; clone_size: NA; cdr3_aa: CATFGTSGRAFSYEQYF
j_call: TRBJ1-3; v_call: TRBV6-5; clone_size: NA; cdr3_aa: CASRDNLGNTIYF
j_call: TRBJ2-7; v_call: TRBV18; clone_size: once; cdr3_aa: CASSPRAGYEQYF
j_call: TRBJ2-7; v_call: TRBV7-9; clone_size: NA; cdr3_aa: CASSPLTAISYEQYF
j_call: TRBJ2-5; v_call: TRBV6-5; clone_size: once; cdr3_aa: CASSLGLARRTQYF
j_call: TRBJ1-1; v_call: TRBV18; clone_size: once; cdr3_aa: CASSRDKNTEAFF
j_call: TRBJ2-7; v_call: TRBV2; clone_size: once; cdr3_aa: CASTRDTYEQYF
j_call: TRBJ1-2; v_call: TRBV11-2; clone_size: NA; cdr3_aa: CASSSFPRNQRSTWGYTF
j_call: TRBJ2-1; v_call: TRBV10-2; clone_size: once; cdr3_aa: CASSDFRGLAGGKSSYNEQFF
j_call: TRBJ2-2; v_call: TRBV28; clone_size: NA; cdr3_aa: CASSLRTGRLFF
j_call: TRBJ1-2; v_call: TRBV25-1; clone_size: NA; cdr3_aa: CASSESAERAYGYTF
j_call: TRBJ2-1; v_call: TRBV7-9; clone_size: NA; cdr3_aa: CASSLTSSYNEQFF
j_call: TRBJ2-7; v_call: TRBV11-2; clone_size: few; cdr3_aa: CASSPDSSYEQYF
j_call: TRBJ2-1; v_call: TRBV7-6; clone_size: NA; cdr3_aa: CASSLRASGSLSSYNEQFF
j_call: TRBJ1-1; v_call: TRBV2; clone_size: NA; cdr3_aa: CASSDYLSLNTEAFF
j_call: TRBJ2-7; v_call: TRBV6-6; clone_size: NA; cdr3_aa: CASSLSGAESYEQYF
j_call: TRBJ2-3; v_call: TRBV5-1; clone_size: NA; cdr3_aa: CASSREGGTDTQYF
j_call: TRBJ2-7; v_call: TRBV19; clone_size: NA; cdr3_aa: CASSIGEGAYSEQYF
j_call: TRBJ2-7; v_call: TRBV20-1; clone_size: once; cdr3_aa: CSAREADEQYF
j_call: TRBJ2-5; v_call: TRBV6-1; clone_size: NA; cdr3_aa: CASSEETQYF
j_call: TRBJ2-1; v_call: TRBV10-2; clone_size: once; cdr3_aa: CASSENGGYNEQFF
j_call: TRBJ2-1; v_call: TRBV28; clone_size: few; cdr3_aa: CASRGGGPLHEQFF
j_call: TRBJ2-2; v_call: TRBV5-6; clone_size: NA; cdr3_aa: CASSLLGGTGELFF
j_call: TRBJ2-3; v_call: TRBV4-1; clone_size: NA; cdr3_aa: CASSQGVTDTQYF
j_call: TRBJ2-5; v_call: TRBV19; clone_size: NA; cdr3_aa: CASSTSGGVWETQYF
j_call: TRBJ1-4; v_call: TRBV19; clone_size: NA; cdr3_aa: CASSISDRVEEKLFF
j_call: TRBJ1-5; v_call: TRBV4-1; clone_size: NA; cdr3_aa: CASSRGDRGDQPQHF